This record covers a single T cell receptor beta chain. The data stem from a study of blood T cell repertoires in COVID-19. Study background: Material from acute and convalescent COVID-19 was sourced from the United States, Italy and Spain. Sources were T cells, B-cell-depleted T cells, or PBMCs; the material itself was cDNA or gDNA.

Germline-derived CDR1 and CDR2 are MNHEY and SVGEGT. Deletions cut 5 bases from V and 0 bases from J, with 14 bases between. The CDR3 length is 16 residues. Original methodology: For nucleated cells, counts were estimated from reference gene primer amplification. Sequenced by immunoSEQ multiplex PCR; TCRdb stores in-frame clones only, minus some. The V and J calls and the clone size are those of that table, but D and trimming were determined from the DNA. The sample carries around 87,000 clones, roughly 90% recorded once. This TCR derives from a human donor with active COVID-19. The donor label of this sample is uncertain. The specimen sequenced was peripheral blood. The rearrangement uses TRBV6-2 or TRBV6-3 and TRBJ1-5, with a possible D match to TRBD1 (5 bases). The CDR3: CASSRPRVNSNQPQHF. CDR3 DNA sequence: TGTGCCAGCAGTCGCCCCAGGGTAAATAGCAATCAGCCCCAGCATTTT.